These T cell receptor beta chains were read from a single sample in a study of shared T cell receptors in the human thymus. The method was immunoSEQ multiplex PCR; TCRdb's version includes in-frame clones alone and lacks a portion of them. In the table there are some 640,000 clones, around 87% of which are singletons. These data are also associated with another study on human thymus T cells.

The sequencing sample was made of thymocytes. These receptors all stem from a boy under two years old with a congenital heart defect. Both conserved end residues are part of each CDR3. Each record gives: D gene, clone size, J gene, V gene, CDR3 DNA, CDR3 protein. A D gene is named only where the DNA matches it firmly. The listing skips clone size in some rows; elsewhere it reads once, few, many or a size class.

>TRBD2|.|TRBJ2-5|TRBV9
TGTGCCAGCAGCGTCTCGGGACTAGCGGGAGCTGGGGAGACCCAGTACTTC
CASSVSGLAGAGETQYF
>TRBD1|few|TRBJ2-7|TRBV5-3
TGTGCCAGAAGCTGGGACAGGTTACTATGCTCCTACGAGCAGTACTTC
CARSWDRLLCSYEQYF
>TRBD1|.|TRBJ2-7|TRBV6-5
TGTGCCAGCAGTTACGGAGGACAGGGGAACGAGCAGTACTTC
CASSYGGQGNEQYF
>TRBD2|.|TRBJ2-5|TRBV9
TGTGCCAGCAGCTCCGAGCGGGGGGCCAGACAAGAGACCCAGTACTTC
CASSSERGARQETQYF
>TRBD1|.|TRBJ1-2|TRBV29-1
TGCAGCGTTTTGGACAGGGGGTATAACTATGGCTACACCTTC
CSVLDRGYNYGYTF
>TRBD1|.|TRBJ2-7|TRBV28
TGTGCCAGCAGTCCACGTCCCGGGACAGGTTCTCCAGTTGGGGAGCAGTACTTC
CASSPRPGTGSPVGEQYF
>TRBD1|.|TRBJ2-1|TRBV28
TGTGCCAGCAGTTTATCGGACAGGGTTTGGAATGAGCAGTTCTTC
CASSLSDRVWNEQFF
>.|.|TRBJ2-2|TRBV6-5
TGTGCCAGCACCTCCGGGCGGGACTACACCGGGGAGCTGTTTTTT
CASTSGRDYTGELFF
>TRBD2|.|TRBJ2-7|TRBV25-1
TGTGCCAGCAGAGTTAGCGGGGGGAAGTACGAGCAGTACTTC
CASRVSGGKYEQYF
>.|.|TRBJ2-7|TRBV28
TGTGCCAGCAGTTTATCAGGGAAAGTCGGTCTCTCCTACGAGCAGTACTTC
CASSLSGKVGLSYEQYF
>TRBD2|.|TRBJ2-1|TRBV7-2
TGTGCCAGCAGCTTACTAGCGGGGGCTTACAATGAGCAGTTCTTC
CASSLLAGAYNEQFF
>TRBD1|.|TRBJ1-2|TRBV6-6
TGTGCCAGCAGTTACCCCGAGACAGGGGACGGGAATGGCTACACCTTC
CASSYPETGDGNGYTF
>.|once|TRBJ2-7|TRBV28
TGTGCCAGCAGTCCAACCAAGCCTAACAAGAGGTTAAAGGACGAGCAGTACTTC
CASSPTKPNKRLKDEQYF
>.|few|TRBJ2-7|TRBV12-5
TGTGCTAGTGGTTTGCCGCCGGTGGAGCAGTACTTC
CASGLPPVEQYF
>.|.|TRBJ1-1|TRBV27
TGTGCCAGCAGTATGGGACATCGGTCGGGAGCTTTCTTT
CASSMGHRSGAFF
>TRBD1|.|TRBJ2-7|TRBV6-5
TGTGCCAGCAGTTGCCCCCCCGACAGGGGGCGCGTCGAGCAGTACTTC
CASSCPPDRGRVEQYF
>.|few|TRBJ1-4|TRBV2
TGTGCCAGCATCGGGGGGGGGCGCGTTTGGGAAAAACTGTTTTTT
CASIGGGRVWEKLFF
>.|once|TRBJ2-7|TRBV20-1
TGCAGTGCTTTAACCAGCTACGAGCAGTACTTC
CSALTSYEQYF
>TRBD2|once|TRBJ2-1|TRBV27
TGTGCCAGCAGTTCCCTAAACGAGACTAGCGGGGGAGACTCCTACAATGAGCAGTTCTTC
CASSSLNETSGGDSYNEQFF
>.|.|TRBJ1-2|TRBV14
TGTGCCAGCAGCCAAGATCCGCAGGACTTTGAAGGCTACACCTTC
CASSQDPQDFEGYTF
>.|.|TRBJ1-6|TRBV15
TGTGCCACCAGCAGAAAGGGGCCCCTCTTTAATTCACCCCTCCACTTT
CATSRKGPLFNSPLHF
>TRBD2|.|TRBJ2-3|TRBV11-3
TGTGCCAGCAGCTTCGGACTAGCGGGGGGCCTAGATACGCAGTATTTT
CASSFGLAGGLDTQYF
>.|.|TRBJ2-3|TRBV27
TGTGCCAGCAGTTTGATCGACAGAAGGACAGCGGGGCCAAGCACAGATACGCAGTATTTT
CASSLIDRRTAGPSTDTQYF
>.|.|TRBJ1-2|TRBV5-1
TGCGCCAGCAGCTTGGAAATAGGGGGGGACGGTGGCTACACCTTC
CASSLEIGGDGGYTF
>.|.|TRBJ1-2|TRBV19
TGTGCCAGAAACCGGATAGGTGGAGTAAACTATGGCTACACCTTC
CARNRIGGVNYGYTF
>TRBD1|.|TRBJ1-5|TRBV7-9
TGTGCCGGACAGGGGGGCAATCAGCCCCAGCATTTT
CAGQGGNQPQHF